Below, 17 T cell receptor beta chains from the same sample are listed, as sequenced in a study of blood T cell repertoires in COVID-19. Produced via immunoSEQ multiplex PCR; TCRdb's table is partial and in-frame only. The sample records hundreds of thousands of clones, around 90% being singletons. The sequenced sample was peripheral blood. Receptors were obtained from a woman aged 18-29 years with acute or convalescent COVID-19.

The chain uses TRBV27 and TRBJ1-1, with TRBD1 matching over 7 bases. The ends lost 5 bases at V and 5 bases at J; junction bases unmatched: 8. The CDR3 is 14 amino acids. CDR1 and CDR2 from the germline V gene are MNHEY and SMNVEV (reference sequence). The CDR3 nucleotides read TGTGCCAGCAGTATAGGACAGGAGAGGACTGAAGCTTTCTTT. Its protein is CASSIGQERTEAFF.

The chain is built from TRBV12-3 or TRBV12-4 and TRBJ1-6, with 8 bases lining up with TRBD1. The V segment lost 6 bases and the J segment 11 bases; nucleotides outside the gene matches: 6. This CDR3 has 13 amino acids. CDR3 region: CASSQTGVTPLHF. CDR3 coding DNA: TGTGCCAGCAGCCAGACAGGGGTTACACCCCTCCACTTT.

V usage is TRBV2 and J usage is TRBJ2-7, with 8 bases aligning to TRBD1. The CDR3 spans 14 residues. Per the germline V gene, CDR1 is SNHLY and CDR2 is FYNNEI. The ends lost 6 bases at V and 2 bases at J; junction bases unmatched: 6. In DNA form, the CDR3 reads TGTGCCAGCAGCGGACAGGGAATCCCCTACGAGCAGTACTTC. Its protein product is CASSGQGIPYEQYF.

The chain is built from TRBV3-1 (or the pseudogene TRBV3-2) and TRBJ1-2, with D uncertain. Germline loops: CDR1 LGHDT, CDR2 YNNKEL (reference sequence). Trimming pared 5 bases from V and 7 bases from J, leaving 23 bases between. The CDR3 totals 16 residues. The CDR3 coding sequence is TGTGCCAGCAGCAAAAGATTCCCCGGGAGGACGAGTGGCTACACCTTC. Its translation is CASSKRFPGRTSGYTF.

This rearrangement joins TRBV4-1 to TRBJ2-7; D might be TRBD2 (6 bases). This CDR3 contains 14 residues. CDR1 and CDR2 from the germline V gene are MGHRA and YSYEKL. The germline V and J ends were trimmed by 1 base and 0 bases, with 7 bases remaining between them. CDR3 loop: CASSQGDSSYEQYF. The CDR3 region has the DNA TGCGCCAGCAGCCAAGGGGACTCCTCCTACGAGCAGTACTTC.

CDR3 sequence: CASSLQGPTEAFF. CDR3 nucleotides: TGTGCCAGCAGCTTACAGGGTCCCACTGAAGCTTTCTTT. The chain recombines TRBV7-2 with TRBJ1-1; tentative D call: TRBD1 (5 bases). This CDR3 has 13 residues. V was cut by 2 bases and J by 4 bases, with 8 bases left in between. CDR1 SGHTA and CDR2 FQGNSA come from the germline V gene.

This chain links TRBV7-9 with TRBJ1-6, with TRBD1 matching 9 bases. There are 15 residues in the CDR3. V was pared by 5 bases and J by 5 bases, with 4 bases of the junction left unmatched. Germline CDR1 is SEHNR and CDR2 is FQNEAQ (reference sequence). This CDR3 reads CASSPYRGHNSPLHF. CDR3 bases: TGTGCCAGCAGCCCTTACAGGGGGCATAATTCACCCCTCCACTTT.

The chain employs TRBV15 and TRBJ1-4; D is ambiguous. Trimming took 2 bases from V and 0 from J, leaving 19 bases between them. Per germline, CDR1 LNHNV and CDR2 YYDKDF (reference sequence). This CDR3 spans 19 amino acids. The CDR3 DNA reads TGTGCCACCAGCAGAACCTTCCTGGAGCCCCATGCAACTAATGAAAAACTGTTTTTT. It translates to CATSRTFLEPHATNEKLFF. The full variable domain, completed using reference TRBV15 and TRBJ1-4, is DAMVIQNPRYQVTQFGKPVTLSCSQTLNHNVMYWYQQKSSQAPKLLFHYYDKDFNNEADTPDNFQSRRPNTSFCFLDIRSPGLGDTAMYLCATSRTFLEPHATNEKLFFGSGTQLSVL.

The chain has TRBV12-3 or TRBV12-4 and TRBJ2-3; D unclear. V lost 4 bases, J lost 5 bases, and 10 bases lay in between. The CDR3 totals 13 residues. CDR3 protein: CASSSTSEDTQYF. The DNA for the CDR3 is TGTGCCAGCAGTTCGACATCTGAAGATACGCAGTATTTT.

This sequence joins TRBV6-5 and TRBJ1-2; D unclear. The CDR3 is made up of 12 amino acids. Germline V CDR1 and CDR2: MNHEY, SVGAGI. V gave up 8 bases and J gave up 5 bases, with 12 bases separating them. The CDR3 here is CASGVPLYGYTF. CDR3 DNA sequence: TGTGCCAGCGGAGTGCCCCTTTATGGCTACACCTTC.

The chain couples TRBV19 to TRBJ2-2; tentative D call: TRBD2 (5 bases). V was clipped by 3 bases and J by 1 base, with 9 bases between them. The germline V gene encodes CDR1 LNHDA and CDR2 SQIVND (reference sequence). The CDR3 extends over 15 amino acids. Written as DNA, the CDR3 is TGTGCCAGTAGTATCTCCGGACTGAACACCGGGGAGCTGTTTTTT. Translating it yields CASSISGLNTGELFF.

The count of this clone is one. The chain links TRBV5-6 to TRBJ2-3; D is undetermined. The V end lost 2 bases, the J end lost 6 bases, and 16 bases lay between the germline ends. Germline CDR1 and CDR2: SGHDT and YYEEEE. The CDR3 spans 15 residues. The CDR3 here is CASSFGQYPSDTQYF. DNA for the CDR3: TGTGCCAGCAGCTTTGGCCAGTACCCCTCGGATACGCAGTATTTT.

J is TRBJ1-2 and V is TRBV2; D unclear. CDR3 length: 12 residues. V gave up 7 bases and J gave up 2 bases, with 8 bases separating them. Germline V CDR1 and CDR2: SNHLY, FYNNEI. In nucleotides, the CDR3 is TGTGCCAGCACCCCGGGGAACTATGGCTACACCTTC. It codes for CASTPGNYGYTF. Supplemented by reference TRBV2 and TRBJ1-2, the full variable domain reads EPEVTQTPSHQVTQMGQEVILRCVPISNHLYFYWYRQILGQKVEFLVSFYNNEISEKSEIFDDQFSVERPDGSNFTLKIRSTKLEDSAMYFCASTPGNYGYTFGSGTRLTVV.

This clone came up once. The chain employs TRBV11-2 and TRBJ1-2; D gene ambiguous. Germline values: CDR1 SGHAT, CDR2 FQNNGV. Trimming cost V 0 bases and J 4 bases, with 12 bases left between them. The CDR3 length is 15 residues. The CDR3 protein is CASSLDAYTGYGYTF. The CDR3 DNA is TGTGCCAGCAGCTTAGACGCATACACGGGCTATGGCTACACCTTC.

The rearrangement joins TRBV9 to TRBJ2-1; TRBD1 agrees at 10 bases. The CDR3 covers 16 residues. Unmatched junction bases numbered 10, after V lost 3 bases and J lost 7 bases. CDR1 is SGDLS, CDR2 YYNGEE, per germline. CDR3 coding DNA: TGTGCCAGCAGCGCAAGAAGTCCGGGACAGGGGAATGAGCAGTTCTTC. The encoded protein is CASSARSPGQGNEQFF.

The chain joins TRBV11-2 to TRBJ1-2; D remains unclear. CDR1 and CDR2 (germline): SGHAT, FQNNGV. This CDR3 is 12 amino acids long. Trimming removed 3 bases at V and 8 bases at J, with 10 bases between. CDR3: CASSFEAWGYTF. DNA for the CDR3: TGTGCCAGCAGCTTCGAGGCGTGGGGCTACACCTTC.

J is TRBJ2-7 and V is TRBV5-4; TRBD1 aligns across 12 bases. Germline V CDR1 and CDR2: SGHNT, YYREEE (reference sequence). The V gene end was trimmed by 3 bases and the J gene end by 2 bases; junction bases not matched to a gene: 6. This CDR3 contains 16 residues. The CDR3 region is CASSSGTGGPTYEQYF. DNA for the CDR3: TGTGCCAGCAGCTCCGGGACAGGGGGCCCTACCTACGAGCAGTACTTC.